This T cell receptor beta chain was recovered during a study of shared clonotypes between healthy human individuals. Germline lookup yields CDR1 MGHRA and CDR2 YSYEKL. The CDR3 loop spans 15 amino acids. V lost 0 bases to trimming and J lost 8 bases, with 16 bases between them. This clone was observed a handful of times. Assay used: immunoSEQ multiplex PCR; TCRdb lists only in-frame clones, some missing. Of a few million clones listed, more than 90% are singletons. The sequence came from a man between 18 and 35 years old in good health. This chain links TRBV4-1 with TRBJ1-2; D is undetermined. The source material was naive CD4+ T cells sorted from blood. Subset reported: CD45RA+ positively selected. In nucleotides, the CDR3 is TGCGCCAGCAGCCAAGAAACAACCACTTCGCGGGGCTACACCTTC. Translating gives CASSQETTTSRGYTF.